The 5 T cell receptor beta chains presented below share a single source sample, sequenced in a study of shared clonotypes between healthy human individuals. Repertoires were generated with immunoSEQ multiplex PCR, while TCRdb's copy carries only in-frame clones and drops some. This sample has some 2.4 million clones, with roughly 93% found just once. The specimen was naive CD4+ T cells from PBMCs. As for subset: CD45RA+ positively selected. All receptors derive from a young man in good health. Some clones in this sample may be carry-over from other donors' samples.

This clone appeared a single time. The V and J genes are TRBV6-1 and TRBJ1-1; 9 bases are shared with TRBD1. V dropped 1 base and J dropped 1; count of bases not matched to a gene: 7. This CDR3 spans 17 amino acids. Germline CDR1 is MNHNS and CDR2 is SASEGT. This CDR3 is CASSEGGQGHKNTEAFF. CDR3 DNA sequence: TGTGCCAGCAGTGAAGGGGGACAGGGTCACAAGAACACTGAAGCTTTCTTT.

This chain's CDR3 is CASSLGLAAFSNTQYF. The CDR3 nucleotides are TGTGCCAGCAGCTTGGGACTTGCTGCCTTTTCAAATACGCAGTATTTT. The chain carries TRBV5-6 and TRBJ2-3; unclear D gene. V was shortened by 0 bases and J by 7 bases, with 18 bases between the two germline ends. This CDR3 is built from 16 residues. CDR1 is SGHDT, CDR2 YYEEEE, per germline.

The CDR3: CASSSLAYEQYF. The CDR3 DNA reads as TGTGCCAGCAGTTCCCTTGCCTACGAGCAGTACTTC. V is TRBV6-6 and J is TRBJ2-7; D is unresolved. Trimming stripped 4 bases from V and 2 bases from J, with 6 bases between. This CDR3 spans 12 amino acids. In germline, CDR1 is MNHNY, CDR2 SVGAGI (reference sequence).

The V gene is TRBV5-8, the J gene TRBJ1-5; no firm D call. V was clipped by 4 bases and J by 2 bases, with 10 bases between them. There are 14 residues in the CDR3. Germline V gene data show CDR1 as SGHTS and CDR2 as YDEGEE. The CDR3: CASSPWWGNQPQHF. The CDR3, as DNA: TGTGCCAGCAGCCCTTGGTGGGGCAATCAGCCCCAGCATTTT.

In DNA, the CDR3 is TGTGCCATCAGGAGGTCGGTCCAGGGGGCGAACACCGGGGAGCTGTTTTTT. It encodes CAIRRSVQGANTGELFF. V usage is TRBV10-3 and J usage is TRBJ2-2; 7 nucleotides align to TRBD1. CDR3 length: 17 amino acids. V shed 6 bases, J shed 0 bases, and the junction held 10 bases outside the gene matches. Germline CDR1 and CDR2: ENHRY and SYGVKD.